Sequencing of this TCR beta chain was carried out in a study of Graves' ophthalmopathy and Graves' hyperthyroidism. In the study overall: Untreated patients at initial diagnosis provided peripheral blood.

RNA transcripts served as template for amplifying TCR beta CDR3 sequences. First-round RT-PCR with HTBI primers preceded a second-round multiplex PCR. Each CDR3 protein is one row after TCRdb ran MiXCR on the multiplex PCR reads. The sample consists of some 350,000 distinct CDR3 sequences, about 18% of them appearing once. The V gene's germline CDR1 is MDHEN and CDR2 SYDVKM. The CDR3 has 15 residues. V shed 5 bases and J 3 bases; nucleotides not matched to a gene: 7. In this sample, this clonotype turned up many times. The V gene is TRBV28, the J gene TRBJ2-5; 9 bases fit TRBD2. The origin of this receptor is an adult woman with stable Graves' hyperthyroidism. Sequencing input: peripheral blood. CDR3 loop: CASSPATSGKETQYF. The CDR3 region has the DNA TGTGCCAGCAGTCCAGCGACTAGCGGTAAAGAGACCCAGTACTTC.